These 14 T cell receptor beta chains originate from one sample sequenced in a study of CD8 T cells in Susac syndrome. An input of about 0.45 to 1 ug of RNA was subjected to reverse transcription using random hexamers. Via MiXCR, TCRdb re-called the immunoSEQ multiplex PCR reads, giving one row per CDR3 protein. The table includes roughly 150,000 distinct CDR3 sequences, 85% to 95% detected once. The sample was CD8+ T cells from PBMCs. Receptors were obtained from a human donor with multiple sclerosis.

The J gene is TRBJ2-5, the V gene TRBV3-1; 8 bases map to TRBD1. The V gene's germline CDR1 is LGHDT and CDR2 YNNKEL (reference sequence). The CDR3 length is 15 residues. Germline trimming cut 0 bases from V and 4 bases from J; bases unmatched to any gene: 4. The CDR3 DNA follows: TGTGCCAGCAGCCAAGAGACAGGGGCGGCAGAGACCCAGTACTTC. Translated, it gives CASSQETGAAETQYF.

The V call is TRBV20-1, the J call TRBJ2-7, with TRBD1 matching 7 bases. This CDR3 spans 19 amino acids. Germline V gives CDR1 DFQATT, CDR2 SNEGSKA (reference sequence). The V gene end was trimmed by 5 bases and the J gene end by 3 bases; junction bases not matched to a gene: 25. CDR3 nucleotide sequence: TGCAGTGCTGGAGCGTGGCGGAATGGGACAGCCTATCCAGGCTACGAGCAGTACTTC. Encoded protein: CSAGAWRNGTAYPGYEQYF.

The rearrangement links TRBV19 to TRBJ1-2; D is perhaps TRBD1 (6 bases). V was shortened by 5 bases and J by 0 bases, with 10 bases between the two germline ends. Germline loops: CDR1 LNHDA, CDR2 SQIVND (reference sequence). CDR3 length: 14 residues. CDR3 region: CASSLRTANYGYTF. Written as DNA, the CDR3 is TGTGCCAGTAGTTTAAGGACAGCTAACTATGGCTACACCTTC.

The CDR3 sequence: CSASGLAKNIQYF. DNA for the CDR3: TGCAGTGCTAGCGGGCTAGCCAAAAACATTCAGTACTTC. The rearrangement links TRBV20-1 to TRBJ2-4; no clear D gene. Germline V CDR1 and CDR2: DFQATT, SNEGSKA (reference sequence). CDR3 length equals 13 residues. Between the trimmed V and J ends, which lost 3 bases and 0 bases, there was a span of 6 bases.

The CDR3 sequence is CASSELGLGQGFIYEQYF. The CDR3 DNA reads TGTGCCAGCAGTGAATTGGGGTTAGGACAGGGATTCATCTACGAGCAGTACTTC. The chain couples TRBV2 to TRBJ2-7; 8 bases agree with TRBD1. The CDR3 contains 18 residues. The J segment lost 3 bases and the V segment lost 2 bases, leaving 15 bases of the junction unmatched. CDR1 and CDR2 from the germline V gene are SNHLY and FYNNEI.

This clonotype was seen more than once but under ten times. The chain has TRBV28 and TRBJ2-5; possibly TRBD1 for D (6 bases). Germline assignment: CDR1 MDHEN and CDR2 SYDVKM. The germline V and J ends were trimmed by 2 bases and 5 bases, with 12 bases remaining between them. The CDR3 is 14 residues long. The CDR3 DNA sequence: TGTGCCAGCAGTTTAGAACAGGGTGAGGAGACCCAGTACTTC. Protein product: CASSLEQGEETQYF. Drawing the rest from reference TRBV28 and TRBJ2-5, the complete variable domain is DVKVTQSSRYLVKRTGEKVFLECVQDMDHENMFWYRQDPGLGLRLIYFSYDVKMKEKGDIPEGYSVSREKKERFSLILESASTNQTSMYLCASSLEQGEETQYFGPGTRLLVL.

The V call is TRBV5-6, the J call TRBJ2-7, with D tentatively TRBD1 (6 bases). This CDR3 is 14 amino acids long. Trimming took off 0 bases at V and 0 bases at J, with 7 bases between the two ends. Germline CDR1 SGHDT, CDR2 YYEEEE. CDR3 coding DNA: TGTGCCAGCAGCTTGGGGGACAACTCCTACGAGCAGTACTTC. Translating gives CASSLGDNSYEQYF. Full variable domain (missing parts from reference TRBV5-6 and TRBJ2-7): DAGVTQSPTHLIKTRGQQVTLRCSPKSGHDTVSWYQQALGQGPQFIFQYYEEEERQRGNFPDRFSGHQFPNYSSELNVNALLLGDSALYLCASSLGDNSYEQYFGPGTRLTVT.

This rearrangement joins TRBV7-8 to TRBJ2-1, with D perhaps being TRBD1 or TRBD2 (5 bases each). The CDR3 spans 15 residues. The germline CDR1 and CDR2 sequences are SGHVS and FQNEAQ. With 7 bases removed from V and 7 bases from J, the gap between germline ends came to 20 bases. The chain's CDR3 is CASKFLGAQKNEQFF. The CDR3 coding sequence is TGTGCCAGCAAATTTCTCGGGGCTCAAAAGAATGAGCAGTTCTTC.

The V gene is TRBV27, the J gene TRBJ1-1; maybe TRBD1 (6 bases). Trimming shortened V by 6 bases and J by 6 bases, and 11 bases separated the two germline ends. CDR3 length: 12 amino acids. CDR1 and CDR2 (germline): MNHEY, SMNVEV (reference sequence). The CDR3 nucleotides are TGTGCCAGCAGCGACAGGTCATCTGAAGCTTTCTTT. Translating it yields CASSDRSSEAFF.

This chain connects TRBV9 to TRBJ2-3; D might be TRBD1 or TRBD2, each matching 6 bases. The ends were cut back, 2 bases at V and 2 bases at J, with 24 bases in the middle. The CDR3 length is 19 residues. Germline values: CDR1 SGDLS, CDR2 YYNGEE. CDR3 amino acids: CASSVPLGGRAPSTDTQYF. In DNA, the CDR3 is TGTGCCAGCAGCGTCCCCCTGGGGGGCAGGGCCCCTTCCACAGATACGCAGTATTTT.

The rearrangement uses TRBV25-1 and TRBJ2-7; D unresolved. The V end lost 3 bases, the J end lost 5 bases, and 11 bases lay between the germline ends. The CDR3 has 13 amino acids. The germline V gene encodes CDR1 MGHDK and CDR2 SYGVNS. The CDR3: CASSDTFSHEQYF. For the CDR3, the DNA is TGTGCCAGCAGTGATACTTTCAGCCACGAGCAGTACTTC.

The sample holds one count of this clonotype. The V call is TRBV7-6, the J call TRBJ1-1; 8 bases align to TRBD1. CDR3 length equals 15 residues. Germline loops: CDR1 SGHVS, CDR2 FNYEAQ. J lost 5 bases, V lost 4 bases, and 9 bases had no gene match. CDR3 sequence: CASSSPGGRGTEAFF. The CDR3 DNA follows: TGTGCCAGCAGCTCCCCAGGGGGCCGGGGTACTGAAGCTTTCTTT.

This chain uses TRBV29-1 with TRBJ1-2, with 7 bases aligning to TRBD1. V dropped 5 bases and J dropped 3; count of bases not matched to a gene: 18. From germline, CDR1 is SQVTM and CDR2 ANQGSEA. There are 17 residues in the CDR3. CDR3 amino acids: CSVQSLVRGQADYGYTF. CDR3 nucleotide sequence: TGCAGCGTTCAATCCCTTGTTCGTGGACAGGCAGACTATGGCTACACCTTC.

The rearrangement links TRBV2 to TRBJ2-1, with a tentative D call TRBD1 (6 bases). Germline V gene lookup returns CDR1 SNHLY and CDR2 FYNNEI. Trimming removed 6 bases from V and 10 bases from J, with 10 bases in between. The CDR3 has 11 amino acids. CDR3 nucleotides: TGTGCCAGCAGGGTCGACAGGGAGCAGTTCTTC. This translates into CASRVDREQFF.